The rows below give T cell receptor beta chains drawn from one sample of a study of vaccination and CD4 T cells after COVID-19. TCRdb re-analysed the PCR reads in MiXCR, keeping a single row per CDR3 protein. The sample lists some 16,000 distinct CDR3 sequences, roughly half occurring once. These receptors have no known antigen. The specimen comprised CD4+ T cells from blood, cultured in vitro, sampled before SARS-CoV-2 vaccination. The receptors originated from a human donor who had recovered from COVID-19. Both conserved end residues are part of each CDR3. A D gene is named only where the DNA matches it firmly. Clone size is not always given. Where it is, it says once, few, many or a class for expanded clones.

v_gene	len	d_gene	abundance	j_gene	CDR3aa	CDR3nt
TRBV19	14	TRBD1	-	TRBJ1-1	CASSPGQGNTEAFF	TGTGCCAGTAGTCCCGGACAGGGGAACACTGAAGCTTTCTTT
TRBV6-1	16	TRBD1	-	TRBJ1-5	CASSEAGDRVNQPQHF	TGTGCCAGCAGTGAAGCGGGGGACAGGGTGAATCAGCCCCAGCATTTT
TRBV7-8	13	-	-	TRBJ1-1	CASSLGGITEAFF	TGTGCCAGCAGCTTAGGGGGAATCACTGAAGCTTTCTTT
TRBV6-1	16	-	-	TRBJ1-1	CASSRALFPSNTEAFF	TGTGCCAGCAGCAGGGCTCTGTTCCCTTCGAACACTGAAGCTTTCTTT
TRBV7-2	15	-	-	TRBJ2-5	CASSPAGSLQETQYF	TGTGCCAGCAGCCCCGCGGGTAGCCTGCAAGAGACCCAGTACTTC
TRBV19	13	-	-	TRBJ2-5	CASKGERRETQYF	TGTGCCAGTAAGGGGGAACGGAGGGAGACCCAGTACTTC
TRBV7-2	15	-	-	TRBJ1-5	CASSLVFGTGFAQHF	TGTGCCAGCAGCTTAGTGTTTGGGACCGGGTTTGCCCAGCATTTT
TRBV4-2	12	-	-	TRBJ2-1	CASSQDLAGQFF	TGTGCCAGCAGCCAAGACCTAGCTGGCCAGTTCTTC
TRBV7-7	15	TRBD1	-	TRBJ2-5	CASSLAAGGQETQYF	TGTGCCAGCAGCTTAGCGGCAGGGGGCCAAGAGACCCAGTACTTC
TRBV18	14	TRBD1	-	TRBJ1-1	CASSPTGTENEAFF	TGTGCCAGCTCACCGACCGGGACAGAAAATGAAGCTTTCTTT
TRBV6-2/TRBV6-3	15	TRBD2	-	TRBJ2-1	CASSTSGRSYNEQFF	TGTGCCAGCAGTACTAGCGGGAGATCTTACAATGAGCAGTTCTTC
TRBV15	15	-	few	TRBJ1-5	CATSRAGDGNQPQHF	TGTGCCACCAGCAGAGCAGGGGATGGCAATCAGCCCCAGCATTTT
TRBV27	15	-	-	TRBJ2-3	CASSFIRGQGDTQYF	TGTGCCAGCAGTTTCATCCGGGGGCAGGGAGATACGCAGTATTTT
TRBV30	21	TRBD1	-	TRBJ1-1	CAWSVRNPGQGSAQPDTEAFF	TGTGCCTGGAGTGTACGGAACCCGGGACAGGGATCCGCTCAGCCGGACACTGAAGCTTTCTTT
TRBV7-2	17	TRBD1	-	TRBJ2-6	CASSTLQGTSGANVLTF	TGTGCCAGCAGCACGTTACAGGGGACGTCTGGGGCCAACGTCCTGACTTTC
TRBV20-1	16	TRBD2	-	TRBJ2-5	CSARDLGGGAPETQYF	TGCAGTGCTAGAGATCTTGGCGGGGGGGCCCCTGAGACCCAGTACTTC
TRBV7-2	14	TRBD1	few	TRBJ2-2	CASSLETGTGELFF	TGTGCCAGCAGCTTAGAGACAGGGACCGGGGAGCTGTTTTTT